This paragraph covers one T cell receptor beta chain sequence. Only one count was recorded for this clone. Its recognized antigen is unknown. No quality values exist for individual bases; no much larger clone is one base distant. For sequencing of the TCRbeta CDR3 region, genomic DNA was extracted from the sorted cells. The immunoSEQ Assay was used to sequence the TCRbeta CDR3 regions. TCRdb re-hosts the immuneACCESS table, in-frame sequences only. Its copies lack some clones; in the studies checked, an unresolved V gene accounts for under half of them, and the cause for the rest is not known. Across this sample there are just under 80,000 clones, with approximately 84% seen only once. The ten biggest clones cover roughly 25% of the sample. The sample is drawn from a study of OX40 agonist ivuxolimab in advanced cancers. Turning to the overall study: Ivuxolimab was an agonistic, fully human IgG2 monoclonal antibody directed against OX40 (CD134), a costimulatory receptor. In the dose-escalation cohort, 82.7% of patients were male, and the mean age was about 55 years, with a range of about 23 to 90. Partial responses occurred in three dose-escalation patients: two with cutaneous melanoma and one with hepatocellular carcinoma. Intravenous ivuxolimab was administered to patients every 2 weeks at six dose levels: 0.01, 0.1, 0.3, 1.5, 3 and 10 mg/kg. Prior anti-PD-1, anti-PD-L1 or anti-CTLA-4 therapy was permitted, and checkpoint inhibitors had been received by about two fifths of dose-escalation patients. The purpose of peripheral TCRbeta sequencing was to test whether ivuxolimab changed TCR sequence diversity and led to clonal T-cell expansion. The monotherapy dose-escalation portion (N of about 52 patients) of the phase I ivuxolimab trial is reported in the paper. Of the approximately 54 dose-escalation patients, hepatocellular carcinoma was present in 19, melanoma in around 15, renal cell carcinoma in 9 and head and neck cancer in 9. The full study reports these points: In partial responders in the 0.1-3.0 mg/kg groups, normalized peripheral clonal expansion was found to be among the lowest, especially among CD8+ T cells. Which antigens the clonally expanded peripheral T cells were specific for was not determined. Low levels of normalized T-cell clonal expansion were also shown by some nonresponding patients. At doses from 0.1 to 3.0 mg/kg, clonal expansion was seen in both CD4+ and CD8+ blood T cells between baseline and week 6. After ivuxolimab, more expanded clones were found on average in CD8+ T cells than in CD4+ T cells.

Patients with a history of autoimmune disease or receiving systemic immunosuppression were excluded from the trial. Peripheral blood for TCR sequencing was collected from all dose cohorts at baseline, on cycle 4 day 1, and on cycle 7 day 1. Samples were obtained from an open-label, multicenter, first-in-human phase I dose-escalation trial of ivuxolimab. Adults with locally advanced or metastatic melanoma, renal cell carcinoma, hepatocellular carcinoma or head and neck squamous cell carcinoma were enrolled in the trial. Before TCR sequencing, CD4+ and CD8+ T cells were separately sorted from peripheral blood. The CDR3 contains 15 residues, cysteine and phenylalanine counted. The entry retains the CDR3 DNA only, 45 bases that are in frame from base 1. Via the germline V gene, CDR1 is MNHNS and CDR2 SASEGT. V lost 1 base and J lost 0 bases; the stretch between them is 7 bases long.

The rearranged segments are TRBV6-1 and TRBJ1-3; the D gene cannot be resolved reliably. The source is an adult with an advanced solid tumor such as melanoma, head and neck, liver or kidney cancer. The sample was CD4+ or CD8+ T cells sorted from blood, taken in a trial of the OX40 agonist ivuxolimab. The CDR3 in this case is CASSEVVHSGNTIYF. DNA sequence: TGTGCCAGCAGTGAAGTGGTCCACTCTGGAAACACCATATATTTT.